Presented here are 25 T cell receptor beta chains from one specimen sequenced in a study of T cells expressing NK-cell markers. TCRdb reprocessed the 5' RACE reads and keeps a single row for each CDR3 protein, giving no DNA. This sample's clone table lists roughly 160,000 distinct CDR3 sequences. Sequenced input: blood T cells: a sorted CD56 or NKG2C T cell subset, CD4+ or CD8+ T cells, or bulk PBMC T cells (not recorded which). These receptors came from a man aged 18-75 years in good health.

The rearrangement links TRBV28 to TRBJ2-3; TCRdb lists TRBD2, though no DNA is available to test this call. The CDR3 contains 14 residues. Looked up from germline, CDR1 is MDHEN and CDR2 is SYDVKM. The CDR3 here is CASTTSGGTDTQYF.

The chain uses TRBV5-4 and TRBJ1-2. This CDR3 is built from 14 residues. CDR1 is SGHNT and CDR2 is YYREEE in the germline V gene (reference sequence). CDR3 sequence reads: CASSSDRANYGYTF. Variable domain in full (rest from reference TRBV5-4 and TRBJ1-2): ETGVTQSPTHLIKTRGQQVTLRCSSQSGHNTVSWYQQALGQGPQFIFQYYREEENGRGNFPPRFSGLQFPNYSSELNVNALELDDSALYLCASSSDRANYGYTFGSGTRLTVV.

The V call is TRBV11-1, the J call TRBJ1-1. This CDR3 is 14 amino acids long. Per the germline V gene, CDR1 is SGHAT and CDR2 is FQDESV (reference sequence). The CDR3 loop is CASSLASVAFPAFF.

The rearrangement links TRBV12-3 or TRBV12-4 to TRBJ2-3; TCRdb reports TRBD1, a call that lacks DNA to check it against. This CDR3 spans 13 amino acids. The CDR3 here is CASSSGVVDTQYF.

The rearrangement joins TRBV12-3 or TRBV12-4 to TRBJ2-7; TCRdb gives TRBD1 as the D gene, but with no DNA this cannot be confirmed. This CDR3 spans 14 amino acids. This CDR3 reads CASTHGGHSYEQYF.

The chain links TRBV10-3 to TRBJ2-1; absent DNA, TCRdb's TRBD2 call cannot be checked. This CDR3 has 14 residues. Germline loops: CDR1 ENHRY, CDR2 SYGVKD. The CDR3 here is CAMGGQDSYNEQFF.

The V call is TRBV9, the J call TRBJ2-7; TCRdb outputs TRBD1, but without DNA this stays unchecked. CDR3 length: 12 amino acids. Per germline, CDR1 SGDLS and CDR2 YYNGEE. This CDR3 reads CASSPSDREQYF. The full variable domain, rest sourced from reference TRBV9 and TRBJ2-7, is DSGVTQTPKHLITATGQRVTLRCSPRSGDLSVYWYQQSLDQGLQFLIQYYNGEERAKGNILERFSAQQFPDLHSELNLSSLELGDSALYFCASSPSDREQYFGPGTRLTVT.

The gene calls are TRBV9 and TRBJ2-5; TCRdb returns TRBD2, unconfirmable since there is no DNA. Germline loops: CDR1 SGDLS, CDR2 YYNGEE. There are 15 residues in the CDR3. CDR3 region: CASSPSGGAGETQYF. Based on the CDR3 plus reference TRBV9 and TRBJ2-5, the full variable domain is DSGVTQTPKHLITATGQRVTLRCSPRSGDLSVYWYQQSLDQGLQFLIQYYNGEERAKGNILERFSAQQFPDLHSELNLSSLELGDSALYFCASSPSGGAGETQYFGPGTRLLVL.

This sequence joins TRBV20-1 and TRBJ1-2. Germline V CDR1 and CDR2: DFQATT, SNEGSKA (reference sequence). CDR3 length: 15 amino acids. The CDR3 reads CSARFPRSVHYGYTF.

The rearrangement uses TRBV11-2 and TRBJ1-6; the TRBD1 assignment by TCRdb is unverifiable without DNA. The germline gives CDR1 SGHAT, CDR2 FQNNGV. This CDR3 is built from 18 residues. CDR3 protein: CASSTSPGQAYGVPPLHF.

V and J are TRBV5-1 and TRBJ2-7; the D call of TRBD2 rests on TCRdb alone, since no DNA is present to check it. From germline, CDR1 is SGHRS and CDR2 YFSETQ. The CDR3 extends over 16 amino acids. The chain's CDR3 is CASSRPRAGGFNEQYF.

This chain connects TRBV12-5 to TRBJ1-3; the D call from TCRdb, TRBD1, cannot be confirmed without DNA. The CDR3 is made up of 17 amino acids. The V gene's germline CDR1 is LGHNT and CDR2 FRNRAP. This CDR3 reads CASGLVPRGTSGNTIYF.

The chain combines TRBV29-1 with TRBJ1-1; the TRBD1 assignment by TCRdb is unverifiable without DNA. The CDR3 is 13 amino acids. Germline CDR1 and CDR2: SQVTM and ANQGSEA. CDR3 sequence reads: CSVDVGGYTEAFF.

This chain uses TRBV5-1 with TRBJ2-7; there is no DNA to check the TCRdb D call of TRBD1. This CDR3 region has 15 residues. Germline V gene data show CDR1 as SGHRS and CDR2 as YFSETQ. Here the CDR3 reads CASSFRQGGSNEQYF.

The chain links TRBV12-3 or TRBV12-4 to TRBJ1-6; TCRdb reports TRBD1, a call that lacks DNA to check it against. This CDR3 contains 16 residues. The CDR3 sequence: CASSRDRSSYNSPLHF.

The genes are TRBV15 and TRBJ2-3. CDR1 and CDR2 from the germline V gene are LNHNV and YYDKDF (reference sequence). The length of the CDR3 is 13 residues. CDR3 region: CATHSGGTDTQYF.

The chain couples TRBV20-1 to TRBJ2-2. The CDR3 extends over 14 amino acids. Per germline, CDR1 DFQATT and CDR2 SNEGSKA (reference sequence). The CDR3 protein is CSAAWRHNTGELFF.

The chain carries TRBV11-2 and TRBJ1-1. The CDR3 length is 15 residues. The germline V gene encodes CDR1 SGHAT and CDR2 FQNNGV. The CDR3 region is CASSLVGRRGTEAFF.

The V and J genes are TRBV6-1 and TRBJ1-1. Germline CDR1 and CDR2: MNHNS and SASEGT. The length of the CDR3 is 14 residues. This CDR3 is CASSEGSGSTEAFF.

The V gene is TRBV6-1, the J gene TRBJ2-7. The CDR3 extends over 15 amino acids. Looked up from germline, CDR1 is MNHNS and CDR2 is SASEGT. CDR3 residues: CASSEVGGRAYEQYF.

The V gene is TRBV6-5, the J gene TRBJ1-1; the D gene TCRdb calls, TRBD1, cannot be checked with no DNA. Germline lookup yields CDR1 MNHEY and CDR2 SVGAGI. This CDR3 has 15 residues. The CDR3 is CASSYQAGGLAEAFF.

The chain recombines TRBV6-1 with TRBJ2-2. Germline values: CDR1 MNHNS, CDR2 SASEGT. The CDR3 is 12 residues long. CDR3 loop: CATIRDTGELFF.

The J gene is TRBJ2-7, the V gene TRBV20-1. This CDR3 spans 15 amino acids. Germline lookup yields CDR1 DFQATT and CDR2 SNEGSKA (reference sequence). The CDR3 is CSARKLGMSSYEQYF.

This chain uses TRBV13 with TRBJ2-5; TCRdb's D gene call, TRBD1, goes unchecked for lack of DNA. This CDR3 is 16 amino acids long. Germline V gene sequence: CDR1 PRHDT, CDR2 FYEKMQ (reference sequence). This CDR3 reads CASSSRRGHPQETQYF.

The chain combines TRBV7-9 with TRBJ2-5; the TCRdb call, TRBD2, lacks DNA for checking. Germline-derived CDR1 and CDR2 are SEHNR and FQNEAQ (reference sequence). The CDR3 spans 16 residues. The CDR3 protein is CASSLEGRVSGETQYF.